What follows are 9 T cell receptor beta chains derived from one specimen sequenced in a study of T cells after yellow fever vaccination. Using its own MiXCR run on the 5' RACE reads, TCRdb lists one record per CDR3 protein. This table holds 300,000 to 350,000 distinct CDR3 sequences, roughly 7.5% found once. The sample consisted of PBMCs, taken roughly 45 days after the first yellow fever vaccination. The origin of the receptors is a young man who received the YFV17D yellow fever vaccine.

This clonotype was seen a few times. The CDR3 region is CSARELEPSTDTQYF. The CDR3 DNA reads TGCAGTGCTAGGGAACTGGAGCCTAGCACAGATACGCAGTATTTT. V and J are TRBV20-1 and TRBJ2-3, with D uncertain. Trimming removed 3 bases at V and 0 bases at J, with 13 bases between. The CDR3 contains 15 residues. In germline, CDR1 is DFQATT, CDR2 SNEGSKA (reference sequence).

The genes are TRBV27 and TRBJ2-1; 12 bases match TRBD2. The CDR3 is 18 residues long. The germline V gene encodes CDR1 MNHEY and CDR2 SMNVEV (reference sequence). The V segment lost 8 bases and the J segment 1 base; nucleotides outside the gene matches: 12. CDR3 sequence: CASLSSGGGRGSYNEQFF. CDR3 DNA: TGTGCCAGCCTTTCTAGCGGGGGGGGCCGGGGGTCCTACAATGAGCAGTTCTTC.

This clonotype was observed a handful of times. This chain connects TRBV20-1 to TRBJ2-1, with D possibly matching TRBD2 (6 bases). Germline CDR1 DFQATT, CDR2 SNEGSKA (reference sequence). This CDR3 spans 15 amino acids. V lost 1 base, J lost 10 bases, and 20 bases lay in between. The CDR3 spells CSARVFGQAGGEQFF. The DNA of the CDR3 is TGCAGTGCTAGAGTATTTGGCCAGGCCGGAGGGGAGCAGTTCTTC.

This rearrangement joins TRBV5-1 to TRBJ2-1; TRBD2 agrees at 8 bases. The trim removed 0 bases at V and 3 bases at J, leaving 5 bases unmatched. CDR3 size: 16 residues. Per the germline V gene, CDR1 is SGHRS and CDR2 is YFSETQ. The CDR3 here is CASSLAAGEGYNEQFF. In nucleotides, the CDR3 is TGCGCCAGCAGCTTGGCAGCGGGGGAAGGCTACAATGAGCAGTTCTTC.

This chain uses TRBV7-9 with TRBJ1-2; D is unclear. The CDR3 has 17 residues. V was shortened by 6 bases and J by 2 bases, with 22 bases between the two germline ends. The germline V gene has CDR1 SEHNR and CDR2 FQNEAQ (reference sequence). Here the CDR3 reads CASSQRESDLLNYGYTF. CDR3 nucleotides: TGTGCCAGCAGTCAAAGGGAATCGGACCTACTAAACTATGGCTACACCTTC.

A few counts support this clonotype. The V gene is TRBV9, the J gene TRBJ1-3; D unclear. The germline V gene has CDR1 SGDLS and CDR2 YYNGEE. V gave up 2 bases and J gave up 1 base, with 13 bases separating them. This CDR3 is built from 16 residues. CDR3 in DNA: TGTGCCAGCAGCGTTGGTAGTCTGGGGTCTGGAAACACCATATATTTT. Amino acid sequence: CASSVGSLGSGNTIYF.

Many counts were recorded for this clonotype. V is TRBV5-1 and J is TRBJ2-7, with 11 bases that match TRBD2. Germline CDR1 and CDR2: SGHRS and YFSETQ. The CDR3 covers 16 residues. J gave up 5 bases and V 4 bases, and 11 bases lay outside the gene matches. The CDR3 protein is CASSPLPSGGFNEQYV. CDR3 DNA sequence: TGCGCCAGCAGCCCCCTGCCTAGCGGGGGGTTCAACGAGCAGTACGTC.

This clonotype was counted only a few times. The chain combines TRBV7-2 with TRBJ2-7, with a possible D match to TRBD1 (5 bases). This CDR3 contains 14 residues. Between the trimmed V and J ends, which lost 2 bases and 3 bases, there was a span of 11 bases. Per germline, CDR1 SGHTA and CDR2 FQGNSA. The CDR3: CASSLLQGYYEQYF. Written as DNA, the CDR3 is TGTGCCAGCAGCTTACTCCAGGGATACTACGAGCAGTACTTC. The full variable domain, with the rest looked up from reference TRBV7-2 and TRBJ2-7, is GAGVSQSPSNKVTEKGKDVELRCDPISGHTALYWYRQSLGQGLEFLIYFQGNSAPDKSGLPSDRFSAERTGGSVSTLTIQRTQQEDSAVYLCASSLLQGYYEQYFGPGTRLTVT.

This rearrangement joins TRBV7-2 to TRBJ1-1, with D unclear. The germline V gene has CDR1 SGHTA and CDR2 FQGNSA. This CDR3 comprises 13 residues. V lost 3 bases, J lost 0 bases, and 5 bases lay in between. The CDR3 sequence: CASSFWMNTEAFF. The CDR3 nucleotides read TGTGCCAGCAGCTTTTGGATGAACACTGAAGCTTTCTTT. Combining the CDR3 with reference TRBV7-2 and TRBJ1-1 gives the whole variable domain GAGVSQSPSNKVTEKGKDVELRCDPISGHTALYWYRQSLGQGLEFLIYFQGNSAPDKSGLPSDRFSAERTGGSVSTLTIQRTQQEDSAVYLCASSFWMNTEAFFGQGTRLTVV.